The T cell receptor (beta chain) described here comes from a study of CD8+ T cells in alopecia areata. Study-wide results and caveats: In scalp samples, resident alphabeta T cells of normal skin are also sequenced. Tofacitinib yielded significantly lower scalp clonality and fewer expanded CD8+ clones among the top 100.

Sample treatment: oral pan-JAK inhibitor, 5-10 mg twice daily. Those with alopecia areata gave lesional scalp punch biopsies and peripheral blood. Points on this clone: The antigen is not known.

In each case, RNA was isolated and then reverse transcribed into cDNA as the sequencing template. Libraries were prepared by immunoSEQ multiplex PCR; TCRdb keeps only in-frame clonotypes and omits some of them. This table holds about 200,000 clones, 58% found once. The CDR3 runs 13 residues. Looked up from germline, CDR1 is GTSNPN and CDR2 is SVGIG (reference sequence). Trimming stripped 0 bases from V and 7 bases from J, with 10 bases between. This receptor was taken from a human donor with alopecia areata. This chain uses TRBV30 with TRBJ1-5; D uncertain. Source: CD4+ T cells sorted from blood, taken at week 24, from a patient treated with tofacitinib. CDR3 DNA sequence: TGTGCCTGGAGTGTAGGGCCACAACAGCCCCAGCATTTT. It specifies CAWSVGPQQPQHF.